This TCR beta chain derives from a study of beta chain features in type 1 diabetes. For the study at large: Sorted cells numbering roughly 100,000,000 were examined across all samples.

The V end lost 2 bases, the J end lost 1 base, and 17 bases lay between the germline ends. This CDR3 has 17 amino acids. Germline lookup yields CDR1 MNHEY and CDR2 SMNVEV (reference sequence). In the case of this clone: The antigen remains undetermined.

Averaging about 116 mL, one heparinised blood draw was given by each donor. Study-wide results and limits: Naive, central memory and Treg TCRB repertoires seemed to resemble each other more closely in patients than they did in healthy donors. Shorter TCRB CDR3s, moderately but significantly so, marked every one of the four CD4+ subsets in Type 1 diabetes patients.

TCRB transcripts that were expressed got sequenced, as all of the isolated RNA had been reverse transcribed. Here immunoSEQ multiplex PCR was the method, and the copy in TCRdb shows in-frame clones only, minus some. This sample has tens of thousands of clones; approximately 61% occur once, and the top ten carry around 1.7%. This receptor was obtained from a man aged 30 to 39 with type 1 diabetes. Some clones in this sample may be carry-over from other donors' samples. The chain employs TRBV27 and TRBJ1-1; no clear D gene. The sample consisted of Tregs from blood. CDR3 sequence: CASSLTGFGTWNTEAFF. CDR3 sequence (DNA): TGTGCCAGCAGTTTAACCGGGTTCGGAACTTGGAACACTGAAGCTTTCTTT.